This T cell receptor (beta chain) was identified in a study of early T cells in non-severe SARS-CoV-2 infection (dated by TCRdb to the early 2020s). As for the study more broadly: Bulk RNA from unsorted whole blood was used for TCR sequencing, so alpha and beta chains could not be paired. Results and caveats for the whole study, not just this receptor: Matching against VDJdb was skewed toward anti-spike CD8 responses, likely underestimated virus-specific expansions, and missed private and CD4 specificities.

Libraries were made using 5' RACE. TCRdb shows the sequencer as NextSeq 500. In the TCR library protocol, unique molecular identifiers were attached to individual cDNA molecules to correct for PCR bias and sequencing error. Sequencing covered both TCR alpha and beta chains, and within each sample the abundances of alpha and beta sequences were tightly co-correlated. The authors' analysis ran thus. Decombinator V4 was used to annotate TCR sequences for V gene, J gene and CDR3. Expanded TCRs were defined as changing significantly between any two time points under a Poisson model with p below 0.0001. TCR abundances were normalised to the total number of TCRs sequenced in each sample and reported as counts per million. A search of VDJdb, accessed on 1 November 2021, was run for TCRs annotated to CMV, EBV and SARS-CoV-2, with TCRs annotated for multiple antigens excluded. TCRdb itself trimmed the public reads at Q25 with fastp, ran MiXCR and retained productive beta chains. Rows with a matching CDR3 protein are joined into one entry that keeps the most common DNA and genes. The V and J calls were not made by the authors but by TCRdb's processing. This sample lists under 60,000 distinct CDR3 sequences; over 7% were detected once. The biggest ten clones account for about 4.2% of the sample.

This clonotype was seen only a few times. Its target antigen remains unknown. Base qualities were left out, and no much larger clone turns up one base away. The study was a case-control design nested within a healthcare worker cohort in London, UK, with weekly nasopharyngeal swab PCR tests and blood sampling. Healthcare workers were enrolled in the week of the UK lockdown, from 23 to 31 March 2020, and were followed every week for up to roughly 16 weeks. This receptor was taken from an adult who was a healthcare worker with PCR-confirmed SARS-CoV-2 infection or an uninfected control (not recorded which). The sequenced sample consisted of whole blood.

DNA sequence: TGCAGTGCCTGGATTAGGGTAGCGGGAGTAGCCTACAATGAGCAGTTCTTC. This sequence encodes CSAWIRVAGVAYNEQFF. The chain is made from TRBV20-1 and TRBJ2-1, with 9 bases in between that match TRBD2. V is cut back by 6 bases and J by 2 bases, with 14 bases in the junction unmatched. Sequences DFQATT (CDR1) and SNEGSKA (CDR2) are obtained from the germline V gene (reference sequence). The CDR3 sequence holds 17 residues, the cysteine and phenylalanine included. The kept DNA is CDR3 alone, 51 bases in frame from the first base.